The 21 T cell receptor beta chains given below trace back to one sample, sequenced in a study of blood T cell repertoires in COVID-19. Sequencing used immunoSEQ multiplex PCR; TCRdb keeps in-frame clones, though not all of them. The data show a few hundred thousand clones, roughly 86% seen once. The material sequenced was PBMCs or T cells enriched from blood (not recorded which). These receptors were taken from a man aged 18 to 35 with acute COVID-19.

The chain couples TRBV4-3 to TRBJ2-1; 9 nucleotides agree with TRBD2. This CDR3 spans 18 amino acids. V gave up 1 base and J gave up 9 bases; unmatched junction bases: 16. CDR1 and CDR2 (germline): LGHNA, YSLEER. CDR3 amino acids: CASSQGLIAGGPKGEQFF. The DNA for the CDR3 is TGCGCCAGCAGCCAAGGCCTGATTGCGGGAGGGCCTAAAGGTGAGCAGTTCTTC.

The chain employs TRBV29-1 and TRBJ1-4; 7 positions match TRBD1. CDR3 length: 13 amino acids. The J segment lost 4 bases and the V segment lost 7 bases, leaving 6 bases of the junction unmatched. Germline CDR1 SQVTM, CDR2 ANQGSEA. The CDR3 region is CSAGTDSNEKLFF. The CDR3 DNA reads as TGCAGCGCAGGGACAGATAGTAATGAAAAACTGTTTTTT.

V usage is TRBV7-9 and J usage is TRBJ1-2, with TRBD1 matching over 7 bases. The CDR3 covers 14 residues. Germline CDR1 and CDR2: SEHNR and FQNEAQ (reference sequence). V shed 1 base and J 4 bases; nucleotides not matched to a gene: 3. For the CDR3, the DNA is TGTGCCAGCAGCTTAGGGGACAGTGTCTATGGCTACACCTTC. Translated: CASSLGDSVYGYTF.

In DNA, the CDR3 is TGTGCCAGCAGCCAAGATCCAGCAGGGGACTCCTACGAGCAGTACTTC. As protein: CASSQDPAGDSYEQYF. The gene calls are TRBV4-2 and TRBJ2-7, with D maybe TRBD1 (6 bases). Trimming shortened V by 0 bases and J by 0 bases, and 12 bases separated the two germline ends. The CDR3 has 16 amino acids. The germline CDR1 and CDR2 sequences are LGHNA and YNFKEQ.

The chain is built from TRBV28 and TRBJ1-4; D is unresolved. The CDR3 sequence is 14 residues long. Germline values: CDR1 MDHEN, CDR2 SYDVKM. The ends were cut back, 4 bases at V and 2 bases at J, with 8 bases in the middle. The CDR3 DNA reads TGTGCCAGCAGTTGGGAGACGACTAATGAAAAACTGTTTTTT. Amino acid sequence: CASSWETTNEKLFF.

This chain links TRBV13 with TRBJ2-7, with a possible D match to TRBD1 (6 bases). The CDR3 spans 14 residues. Per germline, CDR1 PRHDT and CDR2 FYEKMQ (reference sequence). Trimming cost V 5 bases and J 2 bases, with 13 bases left between them. The CDR3 spells CASSPRTVTYEQYF. The CDR3, as DNA: TGTGCCAGCAGCCCCAGGACAGTTACCTACGAGCAGTACTTC. Using reference TRBV13 and TRBJ2-7 for the parts outside the CDR3, the full variable domain is AAGVIQSPRHLIKEKRETATLKCYPIPRHDTVYWYQQGPGQDPQFLISFYEKMQSDKGSIPDRFSAQQFSDYHSELNMSSLELGDSALYFCASSPRTVTYEQYFGPGTRLTVT.

The chain links TRBV5-1 to TRBJ1-4; 11 bases align to TRBD1. With V trimmed by 4 bases and J by 7 bases, 9 bases remained unmatched. Germline CDR1 reads SGHRS; CDR2 reads YFSETQ. This CDR3 is built from 16 residues. CDR3 bases: TGCGCCAGCAGCGTTGCACCGGGACAGGGGGGTGAAAAACTGTTTTTT. Protein: CASSVAPGQGGEKLFF. The complete variable domain, with remaining parts taken from reference TRBV5-1 and TRBJ1-4, reads KAGVTQTPRYLIKTRGQQVTLSCSPISGHRSVSWYQQTPGQGLQFLFEYFSETQRNKGNFPGRFSGRQFSNSRSEMNVSTLELGDSALYLCASSVAPGQGGEKLFFGSGTQLSVL.

This chain links TRBV28 with TRBJ1-1, with 8 bases that match TRBD1. Germline V lookup: CDR1 MDHEN, CDR2 SYDVKM. This CDR3 contains 14 residues. V lost 8 bases, J lost 1 base, and 6 bases stayed unmatched. The CDR3 DNA is TGTGCCAGCTTCCCAGGGGGCCGGAACACTGAAGCTTTCTTT. It specifies CASFPGGRNTEAFF.

The chain is built from TRBV4-1 and TRBJ2-2; D ambiguous. CDR1 and CDR2 (germline): MGHRA, YSYEKL. This CDR3 is built from 14 residues. Trimming shortened V by 4 bases and J by 0 bases, and 6 bases separated the two germline ends. The CDR3: CASSLLPNTGELFF. The CDR3 DNA is TGCGCCAGCAGCCTTCTACCGAACACCGGGGAGCTGTTTTTT.

This chain joins TRBV28 and TRBJ2-7; a weak D match, TRBD2 (6 bases). The V end was cut by 5 bases, the J end by 2 bases, with 13 bases between. Germline V gene lookup returns CDR1 MDHEN and CDR2 SYDVKM. The CDR3 is 14 amino acids. CDR3 DNA sequence: TGTGCCAGCAGTGAAGAGCGGGCCCCCTACGAGCAGTACTTC. This codes for CASSEERAPYEQYF.

This clone was seen just once. The chain employs TRBV9 and TRBJ2-2; TRBD2 matches at 10 bases. This CDR3 spans 16 amino acids. With V trimmed by 3 bases and J by 7 bases, 9 bases remained unmatched. The V gene's germline CDR1 is SGDLS and CDR2 YYNGEE. The CDR3 here is CASSAALAGEGGELFF. In DNA form, the CDR3 reads TGTGCCAGCAGCGCAGCTCTAGCGGGAGAAGGCGGGGAGCTGTTTTTT.

This rearrangement joins TRBV27 to TRBJ1-2, with 9 bases that match TRBD1. V gave up 6 bases and J gave up 2 bases; unmatched junction bases: 4. Germline loops: CDR1 MNHEY, CDR2 SMNVEV (reference sequence). The CDR3 extends over 14 amino acids. The CDR3 DNA is TGTGCCAGCAGGGAACAGGGGGCCAACTATGGCTACACCTTC. Translation: CASREQGANYGYTF.

This clone was counted a single time. This chain links TRBV6-6 with TRBJ2-1, with 14 bases identical to TRBD2. The V and J ends lost 5 bases and 7 bases, in that order; junction bases with no gene match: 4. Germline assignment: CDR1 MNHNY and CDR2 SVGAGI (reference sequence). CDR3 size: 15 residues. The CDR3 reads CASSGTSGRSNEQFF. The CDR3 coding sequence is TGTGCCAGCAGTGGGACTAGCGGGAGAAGTAATGAGCAGTTCTTC.

This clone came up once. The V and J genes are TRBV4-2 and TRBJ2-2; D gene uncertain. The CDR3 has 15 residues. CDR1 and CDR2 (germline): LGHNA, YNFKEQ. V was pared by 2 bases and J by 4 bases, with 11 bases between. The CDR3 DNA reads as TGTGCCAGCAGCCAAAGTCTAGTTCCCACCGGGGAGCTGTTTTTT. It encodes CASSQSLVPTGELFF.

This clone was found a few times. The rearrangement links TRBV19 to TRBJ2-7; no definite D call. Germline V CDR1 and CDR2: LNHDA, SQIVND (reference sequence). The CDR3 has 14 amino acids. Trimming shortened V by 7 bases and J by 2 bases, and 15 bases separated the two germline ends. CDR3 loop: CASNRLGRTYEQYF. The CDR3, as DNA: TGTGCCAGTAATAGGTTGGGCAGAACCTACGAGCAGTACTTC.

This clone turned up a few times. The genes are TRBV4-1 and TRBJ2-2, with TRBD2 matching 12 bases. Trimming at V came to 2 bases and at J to 6 bases, leaving 7 bases not matched to a gene. The CDR3 runs to 17 residues. From germline, CDR1 is MGHRA and CDR2 YSYEKL. The DNA for the CDR3 is TGCGCCAGCAGCCAATCCGGACTAGCGGGACCGGCCGGGGAGCTGTTTTTT. Protein sequence: CASSQSGLAGPAGELFF.

The chain is built from TRBV4-1 and TRBJ2-7, with TRBD1 matching over 7 bases. Germline loops: CDR1 MGHRA, CDR2 YSYEKL. The CDR3 sequence is 16 residues long. Trimming removed 0 bases from V and 2 bases from J; junction bases left unmatched: 7. This CDR3 reads CASSQDPRQGAYEQYF. The CDR3 nucleotides are TGCGCCAGCAGCCAAGATCCGAGACAGGGAGCCTACGAGCAGTACTTC.

Only one count was recorded for this clone. The chain uses TRBV30 and TRBJ2-5, with D possibly TRBD2 on 7 matching bases. There are 13 residues in the CDR3. Germline V gene sequence: CDR1 GTSNPN, CDR2 SVGIG (reference sequence). The V gene lost 5 bases and the J gene lost 3 bases, with 13 bases spanning the gap. This CDR3 reads CAWGSGGKETQYF. In DNA, the CDR3 is TGTGCCTGGGGGTCGGGGGGCAAAGAGACCCAGTACTTC.

This chain links TRBV4-2 with TRBJ1-2; D is unresolved. This CDR3 contains 14 residues. From germline, CDR1 is LGHNA and CDR2 YNFKEQ. Deletions cut 1 base from V and 6 bases from J, with 12 bases between. The CDR3: CASSQVGVSDGYTF. CDR3 in DNA: TGTGCCAGCAGCCAAGTCGGAGTCTCGGATGGCTACACCTTC.

The chain combines TRBV4-3 with TRBJ2-1; TRBD2 might be the D (5 bases). The germline CDR1 and CDR2 sequences are LGHNA and YSLEER. V was clipped by 2 bases and J by 3 bases, with 14 bases between them. The CDR3 extends over 16 amino acids. Written as DNA, the CDR3 is TGCGCCAGCAGCCAACTTGCAGCGGTAGTCTACAATGAGCAGTTCTTC. This encodes CASSQLAAVVYNEQFF.

The chain carries TRBV7-2 and TRBJ1-2; TRBD1 aligns across 7 bases. The V gene's germline CDR1 is SGHTA and CDR2 FQGNSA. The V and J ends lost 5 bases and 1 base, in that order; junction bases with no gene match: 7. The CDR3 length is 15 residues. CDR3 nucleotides: TGTGCCAGCAGCCCACGAGGGACAGTTAACTATGGCTACACCTTC. It translates to CASSPRGTVNYGYTF.